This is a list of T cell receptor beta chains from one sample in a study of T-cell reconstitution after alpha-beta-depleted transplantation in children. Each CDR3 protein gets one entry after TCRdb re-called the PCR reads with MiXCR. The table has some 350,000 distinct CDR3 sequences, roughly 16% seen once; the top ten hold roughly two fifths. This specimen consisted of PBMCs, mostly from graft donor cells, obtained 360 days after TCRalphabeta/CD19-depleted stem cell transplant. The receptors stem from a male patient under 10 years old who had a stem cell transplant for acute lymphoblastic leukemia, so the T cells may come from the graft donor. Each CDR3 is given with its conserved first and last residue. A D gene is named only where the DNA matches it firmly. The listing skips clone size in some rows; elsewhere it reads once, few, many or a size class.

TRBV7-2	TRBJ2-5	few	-	CASAAASGGWETQYF	TGTGCCAGCGCAGCGGCTAGTGGGGGGTGGGAGACCCAGTACTTC
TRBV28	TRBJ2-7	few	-	CASSSPRRAYEQYF	TGTGCCAGCAGTTCCCCACGGCGGGCCTACGAGCAGTACTTC
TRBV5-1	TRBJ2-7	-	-	CASSLGAELSYEQYF	TGCGCCAGCAGCTTGGGAGCGGAGCTCTCCTACGAGCAGTACTTC
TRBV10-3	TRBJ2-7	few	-	CAISGHGNYEQYF	TGTGCCATCAGTGGACACGGCAACTACGAGCAGTACTTC
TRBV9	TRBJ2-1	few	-	CASGARELNEQFF	TGTGCCAGCGGGGCTAGGGAACTCAATGAGCAGTTCTTC
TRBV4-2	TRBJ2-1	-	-	CASSQETRTVGQFF	TGTGCCAGCAGCCAAGAGACAAGGACGGTCGGGCAGTTCTTC
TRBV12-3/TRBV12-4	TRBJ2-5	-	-	CASSFSRYGQGETQYF	TGTGCCAGCAGTTTCAGCCGATACGGACAAGGCGAGACCCAGTACTTC
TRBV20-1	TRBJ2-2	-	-	CSASIHGVGGELFF	TGCAGTGCTAGCATCCACGGGGTGGGCGGGGAGCTGTTTTTT
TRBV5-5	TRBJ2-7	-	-	CASSPRGALLNEQYF	TGTGCCAGCAGCCCTAGGGGGGCCCTACTTAATGAGCAGTACTTC
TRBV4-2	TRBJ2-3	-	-	CASSPSVGGERTDTQYF	TGTGCCAGCAGCCCCTCCGTGGGGGGAGAAAGAACAGATACGCAGTATTTT
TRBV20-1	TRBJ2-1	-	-	CCAIGLVGLSSYNEQFF	TGCTGTGCTATTGGTTTGGTGGGCCTTAGCTCCTACAATGAGCAGTTCTTC
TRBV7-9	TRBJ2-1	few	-	CASSHDLKGYNEQFF	TGTGCCAGCAGCCATGACTTGAAAGGATACAATGAGCAGTTCTTC
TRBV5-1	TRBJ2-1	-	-	CASSLDSGPYNEQFF	TGCGCCAGCAGCTTGGATAGCGGACCCTACAATGAGCAGTTCTTC